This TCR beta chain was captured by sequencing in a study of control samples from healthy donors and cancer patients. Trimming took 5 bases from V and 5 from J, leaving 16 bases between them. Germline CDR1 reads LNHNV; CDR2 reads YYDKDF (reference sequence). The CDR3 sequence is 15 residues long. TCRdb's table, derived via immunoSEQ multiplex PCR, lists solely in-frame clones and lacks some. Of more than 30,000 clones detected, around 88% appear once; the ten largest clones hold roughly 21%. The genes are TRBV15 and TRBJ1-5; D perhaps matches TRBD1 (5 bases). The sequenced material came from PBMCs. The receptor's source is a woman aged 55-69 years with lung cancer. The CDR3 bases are TGTGCCACCAGCGTAGGTGGATGGGGGGATCAGCCCCAGCATTTT. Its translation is CATSVGGWGDQPQHF.